Sequencing of this T cell receptor (beta chain) was carried out in a study of cytomegalovirus exposure and HLA in healthy donors. This clone was seen a few times. The V gene end was trimmed by 4 bases and the J gene end by 2 bases; junction bases not matched to a gene: 5. This CDR3 has 15 amino acids. Per germline, CDR1 SGHRS and CDR2 YFSETQ. The study ran its PCR with 60 Vbeta and 13 Jbeta primers. Clones were sequenced by immunoSEQ multiplex PCR, and TCRdb holds only the in-frame ones, with some missing. The sample lists about 97,000 clones; approximately 9% were seen once. The sequenced material came from PBMCs. This sequence originates from a man aged 50 to 59 in good health and CMV-seropositive. The chain carries TRBV5-1 and TRBJ2-1, with 8 bases matching TRBD2. The CDR3 here is CASSPGGTTYNEQFF. The DNA of the CDR3 is TGCGCCAGCAGCCCGGGGGGGACTACCTACAATGAGCAGTTCTTC.